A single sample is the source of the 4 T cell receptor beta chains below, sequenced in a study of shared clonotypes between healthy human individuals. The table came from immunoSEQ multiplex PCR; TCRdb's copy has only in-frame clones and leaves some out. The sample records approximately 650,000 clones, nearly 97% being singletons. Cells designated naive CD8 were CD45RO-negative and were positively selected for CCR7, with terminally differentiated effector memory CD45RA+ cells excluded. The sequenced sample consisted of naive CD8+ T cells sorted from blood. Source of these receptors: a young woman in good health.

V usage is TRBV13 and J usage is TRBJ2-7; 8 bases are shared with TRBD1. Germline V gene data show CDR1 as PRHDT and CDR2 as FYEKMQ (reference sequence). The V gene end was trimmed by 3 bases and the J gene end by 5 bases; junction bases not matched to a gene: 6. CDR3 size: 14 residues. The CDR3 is CASSLGTGSHEQYF. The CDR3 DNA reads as TGTGCCAGCAGCTTGGGGACAGGCAGTCACGAGCAGTACTTC. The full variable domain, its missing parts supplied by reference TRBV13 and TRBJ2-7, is AAGVIQSPRHLIKEKRETATLKCYPIPRHDTVYWYQQGPGQDPQFLISFYEKMQSDKGSIPDRFSAQQFSDYHSELNMSSLELGDSALYFCASSLGTGSHEQYFGPGTRLTVT.

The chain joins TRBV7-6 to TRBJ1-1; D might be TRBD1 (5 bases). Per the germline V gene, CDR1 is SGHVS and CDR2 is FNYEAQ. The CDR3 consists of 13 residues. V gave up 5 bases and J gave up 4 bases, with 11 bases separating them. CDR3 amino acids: CASSRGTSTEAFF. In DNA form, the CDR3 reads TGTGCCAGCAGCCGCGGGACCTCCACTGAAGCTTTCTTT.

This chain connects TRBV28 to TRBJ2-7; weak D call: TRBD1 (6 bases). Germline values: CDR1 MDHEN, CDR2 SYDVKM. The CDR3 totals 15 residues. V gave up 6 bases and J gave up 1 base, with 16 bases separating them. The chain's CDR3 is CASSLQGIGSYEQYF. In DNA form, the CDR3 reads TGTGCCAGCAGCTTACAGGGAATAGGGTCCTACGAGCAGTACTTC. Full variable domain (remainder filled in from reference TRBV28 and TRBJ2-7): DVKVTQSSRYLVKRTGEKVFLECVQDMDHENMFWYRQDPGLGLRLIYFSYDVKMKEKGDIPEGYSVSREKKERFSLILESASTNQTSMYLCASSLQGIGSYEQYFGPGTRLTVT.

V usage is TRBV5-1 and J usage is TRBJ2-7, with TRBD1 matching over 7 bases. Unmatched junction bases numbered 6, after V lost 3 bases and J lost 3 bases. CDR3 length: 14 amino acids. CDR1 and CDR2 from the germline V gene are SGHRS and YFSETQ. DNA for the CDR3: TGCGCCAGCAGCTACTCGGGACAGATCTACGAGCAGTACTTC. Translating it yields CASSYSGQIYEQYF. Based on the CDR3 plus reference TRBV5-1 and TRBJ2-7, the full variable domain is KAGVTQTPRYLIKTRGQQVTLSCSPISGHRSVSWYQQTPGQGLQFLFEYFSETQRNKGNFPGRFSGRQFSNSRSEMNVSTLELGDSALYLCASSYSGQIYEQYFGPGTRLTVT.